This TCR beta chain was profiled in a study of blood T cell repertoires in COVID-19. For the study at large: COVID-19 samples from acute and convalescent phases originated in the United States, Italy and Spain.

Trimming stripped 6 bases from V and 4 bases from J, with 12 bases between. This CDR3 contains 13 residues. CDR1 and CDR2 from the germline V gene are SGHVS and FQNEAQ. Original analysis: The assay estimated nucleated cells by amplifying reference gene primers. Using immunoSEQ multiplex PCR, the repertoire was profiled, and TCRdb retains in-frame clones only, with some absent. Clone size and V and J calls were adopted from that table, with D and trimming inferred from the DNA. The sample has roughly 32,000 clones; less than 95% are singletons. Sequencing was performed on peripheral blood. This clonotype was sampled from a man at least 80 years old with acute or convalescent COVID-19. The gene calls are TRBV7-8 and TRBJ1-2, with D possibly being TRBD1 (6 bases). The CDR3 protein is CASSPGGLYGYTF. The CDR3 nucleotides read TGTGCCAGCAGTCCCGGGGGGCTCTATGGCTACACCTTC.